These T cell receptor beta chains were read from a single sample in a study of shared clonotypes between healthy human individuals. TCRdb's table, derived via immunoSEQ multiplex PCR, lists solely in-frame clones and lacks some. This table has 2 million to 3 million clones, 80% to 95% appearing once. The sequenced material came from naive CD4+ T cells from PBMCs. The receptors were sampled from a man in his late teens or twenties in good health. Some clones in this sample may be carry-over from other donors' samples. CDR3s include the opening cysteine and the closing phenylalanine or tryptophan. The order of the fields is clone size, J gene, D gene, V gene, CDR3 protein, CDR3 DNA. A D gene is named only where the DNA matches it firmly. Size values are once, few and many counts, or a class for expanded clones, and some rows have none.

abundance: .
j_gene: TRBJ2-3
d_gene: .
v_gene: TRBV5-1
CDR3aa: CASNQGSTTDTQYF
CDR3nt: TGCGCCAGCAACCAGGGGAGTACCACAGATACGCAGTATTTT

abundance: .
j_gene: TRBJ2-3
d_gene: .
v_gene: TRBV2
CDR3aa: CASRNKLGLSTDTQYF
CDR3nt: TGTGCCAGCAGGAATAAACTAGGCCTAAGCACAGATACGCAGTATTTT

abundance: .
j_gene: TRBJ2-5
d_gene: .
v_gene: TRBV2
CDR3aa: CASSERRDGETQYF
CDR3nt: TGTGCCAGCAGTGAGAGGCGGGATGGAGAGACCCAGTACTTC

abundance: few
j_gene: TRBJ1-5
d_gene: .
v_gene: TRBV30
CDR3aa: CAWSVLFNQPQHF
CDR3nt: TGTGCCTGGAGTGTCTTATTCAATCAGCCCCAGCATTTT

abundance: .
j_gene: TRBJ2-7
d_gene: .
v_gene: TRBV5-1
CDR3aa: CASSDPASEQYF
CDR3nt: TGCGCCAGCAGCGATCCAGCCAGCGAGCAGTACTTC

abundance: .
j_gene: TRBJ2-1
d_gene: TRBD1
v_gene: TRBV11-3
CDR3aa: CASSSTGGALGEQFF
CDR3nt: TGTGCCAGCAGCAGCACAGGGGGCGCTCTAGGTGAGCAGTTCTTC

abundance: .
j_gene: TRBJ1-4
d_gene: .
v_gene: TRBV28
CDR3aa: CASSIGGGGGSEKLFF
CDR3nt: TGTGCCAGCAGTATAGGTGGGGGGGGCGGTAGTGAAAAACTGTTTTTT

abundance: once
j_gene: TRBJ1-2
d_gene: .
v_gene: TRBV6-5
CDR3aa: CASSSGGQDYGYTF
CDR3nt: TGTGCCAGCAGTTCCGGGGGGCAGGACTATGGCTACACCTTC

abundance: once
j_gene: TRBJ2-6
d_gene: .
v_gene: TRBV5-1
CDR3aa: CASSLEIAGIVLTF
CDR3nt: TGCGCCAGCAGCTTAGAAATCGCCGGCATCGTCCTGACTTTC

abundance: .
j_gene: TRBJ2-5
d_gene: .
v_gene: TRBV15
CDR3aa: CATSRGSLRAGQETQYF
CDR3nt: TGTGCCACCAGCAGAGGATCGCTTCGGGCAGGACAAGAGACCCAGTACTTC

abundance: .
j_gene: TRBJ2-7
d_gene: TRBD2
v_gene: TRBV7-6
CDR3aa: CASSLRLAGVYEQYF
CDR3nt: TGTGCCAGCAGCTTGAGACTAGCGGGAGTTTACGAGCAGTACTTC